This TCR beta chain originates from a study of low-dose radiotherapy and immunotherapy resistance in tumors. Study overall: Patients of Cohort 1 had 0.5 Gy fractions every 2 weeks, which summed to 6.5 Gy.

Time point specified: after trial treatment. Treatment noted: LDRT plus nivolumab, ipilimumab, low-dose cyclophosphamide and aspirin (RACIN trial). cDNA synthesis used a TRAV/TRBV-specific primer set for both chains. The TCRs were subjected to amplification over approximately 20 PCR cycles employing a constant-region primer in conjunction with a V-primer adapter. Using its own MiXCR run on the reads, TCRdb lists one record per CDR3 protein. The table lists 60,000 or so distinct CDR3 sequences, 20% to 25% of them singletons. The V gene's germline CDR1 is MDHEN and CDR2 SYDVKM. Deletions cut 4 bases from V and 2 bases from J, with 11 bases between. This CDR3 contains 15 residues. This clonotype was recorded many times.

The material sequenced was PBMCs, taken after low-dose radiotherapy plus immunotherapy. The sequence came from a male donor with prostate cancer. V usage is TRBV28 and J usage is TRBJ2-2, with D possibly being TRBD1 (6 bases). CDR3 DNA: TGTGCCAGCAGTTCCCCAGGGGTAAACACCGGGGAGCTGTTTTTT. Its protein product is CASSSPGVNTGELFF.